Sequencing of this T cell receptor beta chain was carried out in a study of blood T cell repertoires in COVID-19. Study-wide background: Material from acute and convalescent COVID-19 was sourced from the United States, Italy and Spain. T cells, B-cell-depleted T cells, or PBMCs provided the cDNA or gDNA that served as material.

Trimming removed 2 bases at V and 1 base at J, with 18 bases between. This CDR3 comprises 17 residues. This clone was seen once. Methods used by the authors: Reference gene primer amplification in the assay estimated nucleated cell counts. Data came from immunoSEQ multiplex PCR; TCRdb stores just in-frame clones and leaves some out. The DNA gave D and trimming, while V, J and clone size come from that table. Of under 100,000 clones listed, approximately 82% are singletons. The sample was peripheral blood. V gene TRBV5-7 combines with J gene TRBJ1-1, with D perhaps TRBD1 (5 bases). TRBV5-7 falls under the ORF class, with uncertain function. This receptor was obtained from a woman in her seventies with acute or convalescent COVID-19. The CDR3 sequence is CASSFEQARPKNTEAFF. The CDR3 nucleotides read TGTGCCAGCAGCTTTGAACAGGCCCGGCCTAAGAACACTGAAGCTTTCTTT.